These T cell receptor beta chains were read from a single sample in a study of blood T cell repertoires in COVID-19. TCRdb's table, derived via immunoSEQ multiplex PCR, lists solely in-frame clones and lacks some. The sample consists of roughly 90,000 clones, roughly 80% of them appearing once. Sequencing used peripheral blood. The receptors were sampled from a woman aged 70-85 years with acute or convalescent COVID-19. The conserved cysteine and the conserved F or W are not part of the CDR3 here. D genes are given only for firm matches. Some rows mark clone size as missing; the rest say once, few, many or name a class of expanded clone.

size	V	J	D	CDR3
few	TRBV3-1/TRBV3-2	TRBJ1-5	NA	ASSQGEQPQH
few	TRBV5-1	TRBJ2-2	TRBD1	ASSFRTGAGELF
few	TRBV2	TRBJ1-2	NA	ASNVAAYGYT
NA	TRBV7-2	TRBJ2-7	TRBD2	ASSLDLAGEQY
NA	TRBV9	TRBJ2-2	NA	ASSVGGRGWRNTGELF
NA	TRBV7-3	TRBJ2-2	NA	ASSLYSGNTGELF
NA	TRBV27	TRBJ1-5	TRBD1	ASSLGQGGNQPQH
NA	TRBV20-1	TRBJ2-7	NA	SASRAFSSYEQY
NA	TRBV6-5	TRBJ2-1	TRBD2	ASSWGAASGIEKQF
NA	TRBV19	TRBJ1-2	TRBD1	ASRPVGGGGKGYT
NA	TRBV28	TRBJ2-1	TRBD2	ASRGTSGRAF
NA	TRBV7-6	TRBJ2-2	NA	ASSANGVGELF
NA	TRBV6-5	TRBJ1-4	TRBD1	ASSSQGAGEKLF
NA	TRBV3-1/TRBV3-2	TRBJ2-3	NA	ASSLGGPQY
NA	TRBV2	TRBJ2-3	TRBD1	ASSARQGRTDTQY
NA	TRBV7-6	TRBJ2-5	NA	ASSARLQGRWWQETQY
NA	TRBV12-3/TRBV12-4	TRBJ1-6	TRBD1	ASSLGQGPFH
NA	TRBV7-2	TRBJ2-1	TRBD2	ASSPWGTSGSLGEQF
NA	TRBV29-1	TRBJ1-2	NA	SVEDGQGYYGYT
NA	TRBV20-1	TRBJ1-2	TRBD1	SASPGQGF
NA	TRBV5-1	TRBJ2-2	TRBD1	ASSLETGTGELF
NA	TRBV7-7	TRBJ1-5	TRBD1	ASSLGQGALCNQPQH
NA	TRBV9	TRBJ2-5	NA	ASSVSDNQETQY
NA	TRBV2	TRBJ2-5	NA	ASSQAAQETQY
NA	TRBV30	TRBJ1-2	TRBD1	AWVLTGVNYGYT
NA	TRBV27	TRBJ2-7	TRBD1	ASSGTGRAYEQY
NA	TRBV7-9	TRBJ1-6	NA	ASSLQAMGNSPLH
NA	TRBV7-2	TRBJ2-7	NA	ASSSFGGSYEQY
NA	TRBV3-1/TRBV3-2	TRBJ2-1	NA	ASSLLGEATDEQF
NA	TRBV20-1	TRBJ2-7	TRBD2	SASGPGRDEQY
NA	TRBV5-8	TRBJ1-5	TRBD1	ASSPGQLPNQPQH
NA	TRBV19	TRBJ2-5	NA	ASSIPGRRETQY
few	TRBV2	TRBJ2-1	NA	ASQKDLTSNEQF
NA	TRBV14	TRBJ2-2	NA	ASSHAGGWRGVRNTGELF
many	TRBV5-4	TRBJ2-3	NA	ASSSRGADTQY
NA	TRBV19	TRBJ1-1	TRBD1	ASIPAGGLGTEAF
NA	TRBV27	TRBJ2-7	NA	ASSIDRTYEQY
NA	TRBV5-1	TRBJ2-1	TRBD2	ASSPGAGLAGVNEQF
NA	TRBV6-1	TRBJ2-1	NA	ASSERGAVLYNEQF
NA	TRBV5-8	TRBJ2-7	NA	ASSLVPRERLAREQY
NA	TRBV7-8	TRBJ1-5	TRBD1	ASSRGQVNQPQH
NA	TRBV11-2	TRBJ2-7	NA	ASSFTGIYEQY
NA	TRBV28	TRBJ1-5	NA	ASSLWGRAGRQPQH
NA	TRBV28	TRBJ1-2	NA	ASRGGPPLGYT
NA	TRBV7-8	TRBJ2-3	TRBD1	ASSPDRGRTDTQY
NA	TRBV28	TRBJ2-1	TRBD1	ASREQGREQF
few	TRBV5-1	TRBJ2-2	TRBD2	ASSFPAGGAGSGELF
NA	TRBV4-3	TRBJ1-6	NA	ASSLSRGSSPLH